This TCR beta chain derives from a study of blood T cells in healthy people across ages. Together with a sample-barcoded 5' primer, a J-beta primer mix was included in a second PCR lasting about 7 to 11 cycles. MiXCR was run by TCRdb on the 5' RACE reads, yielding one entry per CDR3 protein. The sample lists over 500,000 distinct CDR3 sequences, approximately 52% seen once, with 13% in the top ten. The receptor was isolated from a woman aged 80 or over in good health. What was sequenced was blood.

The CDR3 region has the DNA TGTGCCAGCCGTGACCCGAACACTGAAGCTTTCTTT. It is translated as CASRDPNTEAFF. The J gene is TRBJ1-1, the V gene TRBV27, with D unresolved. Germline CDR1 reads MNHEY; CDR2 reads SMNVEV (reference sequence). This CDR3 is 12 amino acids long. Trimming stripped 8 bases from V and 1 base from J, with 8 bases between.